This T cell receptor beta chain appears in the sequencing data of a study of regulatory T cells in long-lasting Graves disease. Libraries of TCR beta came from iRepertoire HTBI primers plus Arm-PCR of CDR3 regions. One entry per CDR3 protein results from TCRdb running MiXCR on the multiplex PCR reads. The table lists a few hundred thousand distinct CDR3 sequences, 16% of them singletons. CDR1 MDHEN and CDR2 SYDVKM come from the germline V gene. Trimming removed 7 bases from V and 7 bases from J, with 20 bases in between. The CDR3 runs to 14 residues. Described time point: newly diagnosed GD, antithyroid drugs for less than 3 months. PBMC-derived RNA was used for the TCR library. It was an endocrinology department in Xi'an, China, that provided the patients. These data also formed part of another study, on T cells in Graves' hyperthyroidism and ophthalmopathy. That work states: Those with hyperthyroidism were 18 to 65 years old, newly diagnosed, and ill for under 2 months.

This chain uses TRBV28 with TRBJ2-7; D is possibly TRBD2 (7 bases). This material consisted of peripheral blood mononuclear cells (PBMCs), taken at new diagnosis, from a patient treated with antithyroid drugs. The clonotype comes from a man between 35 and 55 years old with Graves disease. DNA for the CDR3: TGTGCCAGCACCATAGGGGGGGTCTTATGGGAGCAGTACTTC. As protein: CASTIGGVLWEQYF.